These 4 T cell receptor beta chains originate from one sample sequenced in a study of cytomegalovirus exposure and HLA in healthy donors. Sequencing used immunoSEQ multiplex PCR; TCRdb keeps in-frame clones, though not all of them. The table shows more than 300,000 clones, with about nine tenths occurring only once. Material: PBMCs. Receptors were obtained from a woman in her late teens or twenties in good health and CMV-seronegative.

The rearrangement uses TRBV6-6 and TRBJ2-7, with D perhaps TRBD1 (6 bases). V shed 7 bases and J shed 2 bases, with 15 bases lying between them. The germline V gene encodes CDR1 MNHNY and CDR2 SVGAGI (reference sequence). This CDR3 is built from 14 residues. The CDR3 region has the DNA TGTGCCAGCACCCTCCGGGACACCGCCTACGAGCAGTACTTC. This gives the protein CASTLRDTAYEQYF.

The chain links TRBV19 to TRBJ1-1, with a weak D call TRBD1 (5 bases). The CDR3 consists of 15 residues. Trimming pared 6 bases from V and 1 base from J, leaving 15 bases between. Looked up from germline, CDR1 is LNHDA and CDR2 is SQIVND (reference sequence). Here the CDR3 DNA reads TGTGCCAGTAGGGGGGGTGAGCAGAAGAACACTGAAGCTTTCTTT. This translates into CASRGGEQKNTEAFF.

This clone occurred once. The CDR3 DNA reads TGTGCCAGTTCCACAGGGTCGGATTCACCCCTCCACTTT. It yields the protein CASSTGSDSPLHF. The chain recombines TRBV19 with TRBJ1-6; maybe TRBD1 (6 bases). Trimming stripped 8 bases from V and 8 bases from J, with 13 bases between. This CDR3 spans 13 amino acids. Looked up from germline, CDR1 is LNHDA and CDR2 is SQIVND (reference sequence).

V and J are TRBV27 and TRBJ1-1; 10 nucleotides match TRBD1. The CDR3 spans 16 residues. J lost 2 bases, V lost 5 bases, and 8 bases had no gene match. Germline V gene lookup returns CDR1 MNHEY and CDR2 SMNVEV (reference sequence). The CDR3 sequence: CASSPGQGGTNTEAFF. In nucleotides, the CDR3 is TGTGCCAGCAGTCCAGGACAGGGGGGGACTAACACTGAAGCTTTCTTT.